The 22 T cell receptor beta chains given below trace back to one sample, sequenced in a study of T-cell reconstitution after alpha-beta-depleted transplantation in children. It was with unique molecular identifiers that the TCRbeta library was prepared. TCRdb passed the PCR reads through MiXCR, listing each CDR3 protein once. The table has roughly 120,000 distinct CDR3 sequences, approximately 10% seen once. Sequencing used PBMCs from the stem cell graft donor, obtained from the stem cell graft. The receptors shown here come from a human donor who donated a stem cell graft to a child with acute lymphoblastic leukemia.

This clonotype was picked up many times. This chain uses TRBV19 with TRBJ1-1; D remains unclear. CDR3 length equals 13 residues. The V gene lost 1 base and the J gene lost 0 bases, with 3 bases spanning the gap. Germline-derived CDR1 and CDR2 are LNHDA and SQIVND (reference sequence). The CDR3 spells CASSIAVNTEAFF. DNA for the CDR3: TGTGCCAGTAGTATAGCCGTGAACACTGAAGCTTTCTTT.

This clonotype was detected many times. V gene TRBV18 combines with J gene TRBJ2-5; D remains unclear. The germline CDR1 and CDR2 sequences are KGHSH and LQKENI. The CDR3 is made up of 13 amino acids. V lost 3 bases and J 4 bases, leaving 9 bases between the germline ends. CDR3 nucleotide sequence: TGTGCCAGCTCACCGGCGCCGGCAGAGACCCAGTACTTC. This sequence encodes CASSPAPAETQYF. The variable domain in full, completed from reference TRBV18 and TRBJ2-5, reads NAGVMQNPRHLVRRRGQEARLRCSPMKGHSHVYWYRQLPEEGLKFMVYLQKENIIDESGMPKERFSAEFPKEGPSILRIQQVVRGDSAAYFCASSPAPAETQYFGPGTRLLVL.

This clonotype was counted ten times or more. The chain recombines TRBV9 with TRBJ2-2, with D unclear. This CDR3 spans 13 amino acids. V lost 4 bases and J lost 2, with 6 bases in between. In germline, CDR1 is SGDLS, CDR2 YYNGEE. The CDR3 region is CASSQGNTGELFF. CDR3 in DNA: TGTGCCAGCAGCCAAGGCAACACCGGGGAGCTGTTTTTT.

A word on this clonotype: Since a much larger clone is just one base distant, this may be a read error. This chain links TRBV6-1 with TRBJ2-5; possibly TRBD1 or TRBD2 for D (5 bases each). Trimming took off 6 bases at V and 3 bases at J, with 20 bases between the two ends. Per the germline V gene, CDR1 is MNHNS and CDR2 is SASEGT. The CDR3 contains 16 residues. CDR3 coding DNA: TGTGCCAGCAGAGTATGGGGCAGGGACCAAAAAGAGACCCAGTACTTC. It codes for CASRVWGRDQKETQYF.

This clonotype was seen at least ten times. This chain joins TRBV7-2 and TRBJ1-2; no definite D call. CDR3 length: 12 residues. V dropped 3 bases and J dropped 4 bases, with 6 bases sitting between them. CDR1 is SGHTA and CDR2 is FQGNSA in the germline V gene. As DNA, the CDR3 is TGTGCCAGCAGCTTTCCTATCTATGGCTACACCTTC. Its translation: CASSFPIYGYTF.

This clonotype has ten or more counts. The gene calls are TRBV12-3 or TRBV12-4 and TRBJ2-7, with a weak D call TRBD2 (6 bases). The CDR3 has 13 residues. Trimming stripped 5 bases from V and 5 bases from J, with 13 bases between. CDR3 loop: CASSPGGTNEQYF. CDR3 DNA: TGTGCCAGCAGTCCCGGGGGAACCAACGAGCAGTACTTC.

This clonotype was recorded many times. The V and J genes are TRBV15 and TRBJ2-5; TRBD1 matches 8 bases. The ends lost 1 base at V and 3 bases at J; junction bases unmatched: 4. The CDR3 contains 15 residues. Per the germline V gene, CDR1 is LNHNV and CDR2 is YYDKDF (reference sequence). CDR3 amino acids: CATSRAQTGEETQYF. The DNA of the CDR3 is TGTGCCACCAGCAGAGCCCAGACAGGGGAAGAGACCCAGTACTTC.

This clonotype was seen just once. The genes are TRBV6-2 or TRBV6-3 and TRBJ2-7; D is unresolved. The V end was cut by 0 bases, the J end by 2 bases, with 8 bases between. CDR3 length: 14 residues. Germline assignment: CDR1 MNHEY and CDR2 SVGEGT. The CDR3: CASSYSRQAYEQYF. In DNA form, the CDR3 reads TGTGCCAGCAGTTACTCGAGGCAGGCCTACGAGCAGTACTTC.

In this sample, this clonotype turned up many times. CDR3 sequence reads: CASSQDGTWASPLHF. The CDR3 nucleotides are TGCGCCAGCAGCCAAGACGGAACCTGGGCTTCACCCCTCCACTTT. The chain combines TRBV4-1 with TRBJ1-6; D gene uncertain. V gave up 0 bases and J gave up 9 bases, with 12 bases separating them. Germline V gene data show CDR1 as MGHRA and CDR2 as YSYEKL. CDR3 length: 15 residues.

This clonotype has at least ten counts. CDR3 DNA: TGCAGTGCTAGGGTACGAACAGCTAGGAACACCGGGGAGCTGTTTTTT. The encoded protein is CSARVRTARNTGELFF. The V and J genes are TRBV20-1 and TRBJ2-2; unclear D gene. The CDR3 sequence is 16 residues long. The V gene's germline CDR1 is DFQATT and CDR2 SNEGSKA (reference sequence). V gave up 3 bases and J gave up 1 base, with 15 bases separating them.

This clonotype was recorded once. J is TRBJ1-1 and V is TRBV6-1; D uncertain. This CDR3 spans 13 amino acids. Trimming took 1 base from V and 1 from J, leaving 4 bases between them. CDR1 and CDR2 from the germline V gene are MNHNS and SASEGT. CDR3 region: CASSEVGNTEAFF. CDR3 DNA: TGTGCCAGCAGTGAAGTTGGGAACACTGAAGCTTTCTTT.

As to this clonotype: A read error is possible here, since a much larger clone lies one base away. V gene TRBV10-3 combines with J gene TRBJ2-7; TRBD2 agrees at 9 bases. J was trimmed by 1 base and V by 3 bases; bases with no gene match: 4. Germline CDR1 and CDR2: ENHRY and SYGVKD. This CDR3 is built from 15 residues. Written as DNA, the CDR3 is TGTGCCATCAGTGACCCTAGCGGGGAGTCCTACGAGCAGTACTTC. Protein: CAISDPSGESYEQYF.

This clonotype has at least ten counts. The V call is TRBV18, the J call TRBJ2-7; the match to TRBD1 covers 10 bases. The germline gives CDR1 KGHSH, CDR2 LQKENI. CDR3 size: 15 residues. After removal of 0 bases from V and 3 bases from J, the junction contained 2 bases not matched to a gene. CDR3 DNA: TGTGCCAGCTCACCACCGGGACAGGGGTACTACGAGCAGTACTTC. This translates into CASSPPGQGYYEQYF. Drawing the rest from reference TRBV18 and TRBJ2-7, the complete variable domain is NAGVMQNPRHLVRRRGQEARLRCSPMKGHSHVYWYRQLPEEGLKFMVYLQKENIIDESGMPKERFSAEFPKEGPSILRIQQVVRGDSAAYFCASSPPGQGYYEQYFGPGTRLTVT.

In its sample, this clonotype was seen many times. This chain joins TRBV5-6 and TRBJ2-7, with D possibly being TRBD2 (6 bases). The CDR3 is 14 residues long. Germline values: CDR1 SGHDT, CDR2 YYEEEE. V dropped 5 bases and J dropped 3 bases, with 15 bases sitting between them. This CDR3 reads CASRPLTGLYEQYF. The CDR3, as DNA: TGTGCCAGCAGACCACTCACGGGACTCTACGAGCAGTACTTC.

This chain joins TRBV5-1 and TRBJ2-6, with TRBD2 as a possible D gene (6 bases). Trimming cost V 0 bases and J 1 base, with 8 bases left between them. Germline values: CDR1 SGHRS, CDR2 YFSETQ. The CDR3 is 16 residues long. DNA of the CDR3: TGCGCCAGCAGCTTGGATGGGACTTCTGGGGCCAACGTCCTGACTTTC. Protein product: CASSLDGTSGANVLTF. Variable domain in full (rest from reference TRBV5-1 and TRBJ2-6): KAGVTQTPRYLIKTRGQQVTLSCSPISGHRSVSWYQQTPGQGLQFLFEYFSETQRNKGNFPGRFSGRQFSNSRSEMNVSTLELGDSALYLCASSLDGTSGANVLTFGAGSRLTVL.

Worth noting for this clonotype: A single base separates this from a much larger clone, so it may be a read error. The V and J genes are TRBV30 and TRBJ2-5; D is unclear. Per the germline V gene, CDR1 is GTSNPN and CDR2 is SVGIG (reference sequence). The V end lost 0 bases, the J end lost 2 bases, and 4 bases lay between the germline ends. This CDR3 is 12 amino acids long. The CDR3 DNA reads as TGTGCCTGGAGTGTGGTGCAAGAGACCCAGTACTTC. It encodes CAWSVVQETQYF.

This clonotype appeared many times. The chain combines TRBV21-1 with TRBJ1-1. TRBV21-1 is a documented pseudogene. The CDR3 runs 14 residues. The CDR3 DNA reads as TGTGCCACCAATGCTGGACGGGTGAACACTGAAGCTTTCTTT. Protein: CATNAGRVNTEAFF.

This clonotype showed up many times. The CDR3 spells CASSREQTQYF. The CDR3, as DNA: TGTGCCAGCAGTCGCGAGCAGACCCAGTACTTC. The V gene is TRBV6-5, the J gene TRBJ2-5, with D unclear. The germline gives CDR1 MNHEY, CDR2 SVGAGI. The CDR3 contains 11 residues. Trimming cost V 5 bases and J 6 bases, with 7 bases left between them.

This clonotype showed up many times. The chain combines TRBV29-1 with TRBJ2-5; D perhaps matches TRBD2 (6 bases). V lost 0 bases and J lost 4, with 15 bases in between. The CDR3 has 15 residues. CDR1 is SQVTM, CDR2 ANQGSEA, per germline. The CDR3 region has the DNA TGCAGCGTTGAAGATGGGGGGACCCCGGGAGAGACCCAGTACTTC. This translates into CSVEDGGTPGETQYF.

Ten or more counts support this clonotype. The chain uses TRBV27 and TRBJ2-5; perhaps D is TRBD1 or TRBD2 (6 bases each). The CDR3 has 14 residues. The germline V gene encodes CDR1 MNHEY and CDR2 SMNVEV (reference sequence). V lost 3 bases, J lost 7 bases, and 15 bases lay in between. This CDR3 reads CASSFRPGAGTQYF. CDR3 nucleotide sequence: TGTGCCAGCAGTTTTAGGCCGGGGGCCGGGACCCAGTACTTC.

This clonotype has at least ten counts. V usage is TRBV18 and J usage is TRBJ1-5; 9 bases line up with TRBD1. V dropped 6 bases and J dropped 1; count of bases not matched to a gene: 1. CDR1 and CDR2 from the germline V gene are KGHSH and LQKENI. This CDR3 contains 14 residues. In DNA form, the CDR3 reads TGTGCCAGCTCCGGACAGGGGAGCAATCAGCCCCAGCATTTT. The encoded protein is CASSGQGSNQPQHF.

This clonotype was seen many times. The gene calls are TRBV5-1 and TRBJ2-7; the D call may be TRBD1 or TRBD2 (5 bases each). The CDR3 loop spans 15 amino acids. V lost 1 base and J lost 5, with 16 bases in between. CDR1 and CDR2 (germline): SGHRS, YFSETQ. CDR3 residues: CASSLIGTQRNEQYF. The CDR3 bases are TGCGCCAGCAGCTTGATTGGGACCCAGAGGAACGAGCAGTACTTC. The full variable domain, its missing parts supplied by reference TRBV5-1 and TRBJ2-7, is KAGVTQTPRYLIKTRGQQVTLSCSPISGHRSVSWYQQTPGQGLQFLFEYFSETQRNKGNFPGRFSGRQFSNSRSEMNVSTLELGDSALYLCASSLIGTQRNEQYFGPGTRLTVT.